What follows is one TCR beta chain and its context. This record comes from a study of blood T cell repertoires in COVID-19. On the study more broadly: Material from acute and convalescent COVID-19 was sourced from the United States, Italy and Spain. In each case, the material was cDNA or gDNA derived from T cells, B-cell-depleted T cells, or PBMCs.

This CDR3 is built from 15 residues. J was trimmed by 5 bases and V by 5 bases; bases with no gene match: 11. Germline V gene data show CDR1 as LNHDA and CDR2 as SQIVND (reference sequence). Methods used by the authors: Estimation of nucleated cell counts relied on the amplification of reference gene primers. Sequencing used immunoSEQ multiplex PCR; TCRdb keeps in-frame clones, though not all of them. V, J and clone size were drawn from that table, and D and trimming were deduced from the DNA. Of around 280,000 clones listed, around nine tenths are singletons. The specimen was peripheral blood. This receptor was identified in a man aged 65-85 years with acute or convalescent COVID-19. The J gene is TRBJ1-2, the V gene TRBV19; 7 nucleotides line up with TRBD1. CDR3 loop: CASSLRQGIGYGYTF. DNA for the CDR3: TGTGCCAGTAGTCTAAGACAGGGAATTGGATATGGCTACACCTTC.